This T cell receptor beta chain was recovered during a study of beta chain features in type 1 diabetes. Study-level background: Across every sample, 100 million to 130 million sorted cells were examined in total. Broader study findings: Patients' naive, central memory and Treg TCRB repertoires seemed closer to one another than those of healthy donors. All four CD4+ subsets from Type 1 diabetes patients carried moderately but significantly shorter TCRB CDR3s.

Cells sorted by CD45RO/CCR7/CD25/CD127/CD95/CD27 comprised CD4+ naive, central memory, regulatory and stem cell-like memory cells. Sorting gave populations that all exceeded 98% purity. The CDR3 is 17 residues long. CDR1 and CDR2 from the germline V gene are KGHSH and LQKENI. V was clipped by 0 bases and J by 1 base, with 13 bases between them. Note on this clone: Antigen unknown.

Sequenced material consisted of expressed TCRB transcripts (all of the isolated RNA was reverse transcribed). Assay used: immunoSEQ multiplex PCR; TCRdb lists only in-frame clones, some missing. Of around 97,000 clones listed, 28% were seen once; the top ten hold approximately 0.5%. The clonotype comes from a woman aged 18 to 35 with type 1 diabetes. J is TRBJ2-1 and V is TRBV18; D might be TRBD2 (5 bases). Sequenced: central memory CD4+ T cells from blood. Here the CDR3 reads CASSPPEGIDSYNEQFF. The DNA for the CDR3 is TGTGCCAGCTCACCACCTGAGGGTATCGATTCCTACAATGAGCAGTTCTTC.